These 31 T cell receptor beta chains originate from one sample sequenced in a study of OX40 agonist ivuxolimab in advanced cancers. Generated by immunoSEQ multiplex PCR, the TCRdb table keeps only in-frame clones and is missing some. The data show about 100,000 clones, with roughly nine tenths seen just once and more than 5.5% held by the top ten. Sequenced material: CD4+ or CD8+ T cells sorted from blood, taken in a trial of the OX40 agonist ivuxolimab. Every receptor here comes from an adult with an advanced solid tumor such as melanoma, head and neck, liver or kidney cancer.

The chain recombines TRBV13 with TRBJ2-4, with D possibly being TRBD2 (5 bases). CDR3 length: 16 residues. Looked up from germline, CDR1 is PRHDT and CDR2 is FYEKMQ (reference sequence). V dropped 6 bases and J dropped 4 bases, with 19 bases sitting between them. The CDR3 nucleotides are TGTGCCAGCAGTATCTATCAGGACGGGATTAAAAACATTCAGTACTTC. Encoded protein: CASSIYQDGIKNIQYF.

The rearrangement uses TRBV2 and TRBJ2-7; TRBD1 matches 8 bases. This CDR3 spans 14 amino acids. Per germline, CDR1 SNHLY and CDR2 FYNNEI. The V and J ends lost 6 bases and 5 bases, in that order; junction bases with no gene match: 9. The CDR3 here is CASSVDRGANEQYF. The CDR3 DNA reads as TGTGCCAGCAGCGTCGACAGGGGTGCGAACGAGCAGTACTTC.

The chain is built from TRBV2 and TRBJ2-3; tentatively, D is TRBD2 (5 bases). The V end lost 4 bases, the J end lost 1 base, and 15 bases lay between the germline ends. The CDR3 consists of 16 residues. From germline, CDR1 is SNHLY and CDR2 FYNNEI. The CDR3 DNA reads TGTGCCAGCAGTGGTGGCGGGCACATTGGCACAGATACGCAGTATTTT. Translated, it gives CASSGGGHIGTDTQYF.

The CDR3 DNA follows: TGTGCCAGCAGCGTAGGGGCGGTAGTTGGCACTGAAGCTTTCTTT. This encodes CASSVGAVVGTEAFF. J is TRBJ1-1 and V is TRBV9; no firm D call. The CDR3 has 15 amino acids. The germline V and J ends were trimmed by 0 bases and 4 bases, with 13 bases remaining between them. From germline, CDR1 is SGDLS and CDR2 YYNGEE.

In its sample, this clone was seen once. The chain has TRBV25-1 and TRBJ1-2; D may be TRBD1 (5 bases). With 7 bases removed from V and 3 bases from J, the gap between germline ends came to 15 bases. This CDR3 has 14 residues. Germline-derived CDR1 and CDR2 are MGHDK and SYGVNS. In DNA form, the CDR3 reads TGTGCCAGCAATCGGGGGTTAGAGCACTATGGCTACACCTTC. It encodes CASNRGLEHYGYTF.

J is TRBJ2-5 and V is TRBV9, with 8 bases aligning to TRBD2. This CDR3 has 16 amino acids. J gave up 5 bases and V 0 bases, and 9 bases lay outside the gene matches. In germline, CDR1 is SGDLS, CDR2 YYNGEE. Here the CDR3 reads CASSVGGSLAGETQYF. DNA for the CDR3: TGTGCCAGCAGCGTAGGGGGCTCCTTAGCGGGGGAGACCCAGTACTTC. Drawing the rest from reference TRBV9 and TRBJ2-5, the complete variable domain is DSGVTQTPKHLITATGQRVTLRCSPRSGDLSVYWYQQSLDQGLQFLIQYYNGEERAKGNILERFSAQQFPDLHSELNLSSLELGDSALYFCASSVGGSLAGETQYFGPGTRLLVL.

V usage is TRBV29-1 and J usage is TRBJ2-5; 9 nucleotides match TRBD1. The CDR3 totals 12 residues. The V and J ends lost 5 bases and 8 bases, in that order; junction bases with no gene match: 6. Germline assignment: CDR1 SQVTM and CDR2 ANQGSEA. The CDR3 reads CSVKPGQGTQYF. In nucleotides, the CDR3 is TGCAGCGTTAAACCGGGACAGGGCACCCAGTACTTC.

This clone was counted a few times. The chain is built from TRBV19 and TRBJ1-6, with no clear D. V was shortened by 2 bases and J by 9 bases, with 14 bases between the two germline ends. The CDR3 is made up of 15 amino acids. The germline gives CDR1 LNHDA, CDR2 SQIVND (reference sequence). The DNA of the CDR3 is TGTGCCAGTAGTATAAAGTCGGCAGACTCTTCACCCCTCCACTTT. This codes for CASSIKSADSSPLHF.

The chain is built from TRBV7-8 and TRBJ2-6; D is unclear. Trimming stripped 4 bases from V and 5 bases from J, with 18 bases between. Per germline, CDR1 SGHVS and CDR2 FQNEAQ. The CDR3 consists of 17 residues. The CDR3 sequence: CASSCKNPQSRANVLTF. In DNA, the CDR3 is TGTGCCAGCAGCTGTAAAAACCCACAAAGTCGGGCCAACGTCCTGACTTTC.

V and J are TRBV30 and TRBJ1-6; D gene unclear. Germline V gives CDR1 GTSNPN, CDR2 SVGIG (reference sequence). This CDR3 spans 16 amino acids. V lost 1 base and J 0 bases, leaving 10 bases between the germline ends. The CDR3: CAWSGPDLSYNSPLHF. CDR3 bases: TGTGCCTGGAGTGGCCCAGACCTCTCCTATAATTCACCCCTCCACTTT.

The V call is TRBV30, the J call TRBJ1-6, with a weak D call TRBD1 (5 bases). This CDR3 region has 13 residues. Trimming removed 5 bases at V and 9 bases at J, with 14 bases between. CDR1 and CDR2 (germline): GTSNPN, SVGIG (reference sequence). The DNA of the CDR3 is TGTGCCTGGGATCAGGGAAAGGCTTCACCCCTCCACTTT. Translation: CAWDQGKASPLHF.

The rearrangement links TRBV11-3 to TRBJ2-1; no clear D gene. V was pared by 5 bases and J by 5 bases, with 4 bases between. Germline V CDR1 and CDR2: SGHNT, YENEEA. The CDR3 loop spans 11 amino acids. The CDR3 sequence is CASSQNNEQFF. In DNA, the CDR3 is TGTGCCAGCAGCCAGAACAATGAGCAGTTCTTC.

This CDR3 reads CAWNRGGEQYF. CDR3 DNA sequence: TGTGCCTGGAATAGAGGGGGGGAGCAGTACTTC. V is TRBV30 and J is TRBJ2-7; D possibly matches TRBD1 or TRBD2 (6 bases each). Trimming removed 4 bases at V and 7 bases at J, with 11 bases between. Germline V CDR1 and CDR2: GTSNPN, SVGIG (reference sequence). The CDR3 consists of 11 residues.

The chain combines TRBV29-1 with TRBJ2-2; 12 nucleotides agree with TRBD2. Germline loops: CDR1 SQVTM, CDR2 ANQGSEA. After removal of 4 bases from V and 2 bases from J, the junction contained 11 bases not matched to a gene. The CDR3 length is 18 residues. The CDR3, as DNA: TGCAGCGTTGCGCGGCTAGCGGGGGGGCTAACTAACACCGGGGAGCTGTTTTTT. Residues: CSVARLAGGLTNTGELFF.

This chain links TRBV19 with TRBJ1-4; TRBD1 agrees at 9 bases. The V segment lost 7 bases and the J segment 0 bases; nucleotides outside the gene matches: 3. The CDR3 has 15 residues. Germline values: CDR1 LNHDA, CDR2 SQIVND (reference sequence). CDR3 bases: TGTGCCAGTATGGGACAGGGATCAACTAATGAAAAACTGTTTTTT. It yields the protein CASMGQGSTNEKLFF. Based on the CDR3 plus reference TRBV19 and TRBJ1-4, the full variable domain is DGGITQSPKYLFRKEGQNVTLSCEQNLNHDAMYWYRQDPGQGLRLIYYSQIVNDFQKGDIAEGYSVSREKKESFPLTVTSAQKNPTAFYLCASMGQGSTNEKLFFGSGTQLSVL.

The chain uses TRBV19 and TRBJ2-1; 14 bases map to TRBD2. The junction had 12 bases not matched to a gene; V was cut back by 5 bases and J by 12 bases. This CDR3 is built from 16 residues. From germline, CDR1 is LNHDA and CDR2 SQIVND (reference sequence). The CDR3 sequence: CASSDSGLAGVLGQFF. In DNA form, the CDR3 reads TGTGCCAGTAGTGACTCGGGACTAGCGGGGGTACTGGGGCAGTTCTTC.

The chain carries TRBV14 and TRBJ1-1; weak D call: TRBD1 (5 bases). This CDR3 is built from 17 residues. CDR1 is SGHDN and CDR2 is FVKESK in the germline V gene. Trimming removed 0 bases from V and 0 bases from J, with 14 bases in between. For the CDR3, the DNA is TGTGCCAGCAGCCAAGATTTCGGGGCACACCTGAACACTGAAGCTTTCTTT. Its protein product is CASSQDFGAHLNTEAFF.

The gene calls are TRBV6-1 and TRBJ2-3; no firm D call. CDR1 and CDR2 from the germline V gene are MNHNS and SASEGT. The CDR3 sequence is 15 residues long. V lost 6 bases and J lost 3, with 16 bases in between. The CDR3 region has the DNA TGTGCCAGCAGGTACAGCACTACTTCGACAGATACGCAGTATTTT. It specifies CASRYSTTSTDTQYF.

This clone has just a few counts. CDR3 DNA sequence: TGTGCCAGCAGCTTAGGGAGCACAGATACGCAGTATTTT. As protein: CASSLGSTDTQYF. V is TRBV7-2 and J is TRBJ2-3; D unclear. The germline V and J ends were trimmed by 1 base and 0 bases, with 2 bases remaining between them. The CDR3 is 13 residues long. Germline CDR1 SGHTA, CDR2 FQGNSA.

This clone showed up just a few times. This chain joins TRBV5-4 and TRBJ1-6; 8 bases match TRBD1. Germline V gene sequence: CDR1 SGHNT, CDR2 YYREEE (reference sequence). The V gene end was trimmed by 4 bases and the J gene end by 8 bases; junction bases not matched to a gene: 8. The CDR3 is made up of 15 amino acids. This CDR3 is CASSLGQGSHSPLHF. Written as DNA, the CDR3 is TGTGCCAGCAGCCTCGGACAGGGTAGTCATTCACCCCTCCACTTT.

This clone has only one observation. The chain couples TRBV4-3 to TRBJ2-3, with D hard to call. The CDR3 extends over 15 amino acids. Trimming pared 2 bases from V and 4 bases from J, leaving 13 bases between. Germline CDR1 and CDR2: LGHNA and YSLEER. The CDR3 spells CASSQQSLSSDTQYF. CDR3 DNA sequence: TGCGCCAGCAGCCAACAGTCCCTATCTTCAGATACGCAGTATTTT.

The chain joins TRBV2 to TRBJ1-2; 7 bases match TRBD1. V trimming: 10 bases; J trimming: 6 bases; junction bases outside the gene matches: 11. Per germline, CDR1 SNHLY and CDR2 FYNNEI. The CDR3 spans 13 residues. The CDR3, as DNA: TGTGCCACCGGGGCAGGGGGAGGTCATGGCTACACCTTC. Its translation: CATGAGGGHGYTF.

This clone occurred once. CDR3 nucleotides: TGTGCCAGCAGTGAGGATTTCTACGAGCAGTACTTC. This encodes CASSEDFYEQYF. The chain has TRBV11-3 and TRBJ2-7; no clear D. The CDR3 consists of 12 residues. Germline CDR1 is SGHNT and CDR2 is YENEEA. The ends were cut back, 6 bases at V and 3 bases at J, with 9 bases in the middle. The full variable domain, completed using reference TRBV11-3 and TRBJ2-7, is EAGVVQSPRYKIIEKKQPVAFWCNPISGHNTLYWYLQNLGQGPELLIRYENEEAVDDSQLPKDRFSAERLKGVDSTLKIQPAELGDSAVYLCASSEDFYEQYFGPGTRLTVT.

DNA for the CDR3: TGTGCCAGCTCATTGTCGGAGTATGGCTACACCTTC. Protein sequence: CASSLSEYGYTF. The chain uses TRBV19 and TRBJ1-2; no clear D. This CDR3 is built from 12 residues. Germline CDR1 is LNHDA and CDR2 is SQIVND (reference sequence). Trimming took off 9 bases at V and 5 bases at J, with 13 bases between the two ends.

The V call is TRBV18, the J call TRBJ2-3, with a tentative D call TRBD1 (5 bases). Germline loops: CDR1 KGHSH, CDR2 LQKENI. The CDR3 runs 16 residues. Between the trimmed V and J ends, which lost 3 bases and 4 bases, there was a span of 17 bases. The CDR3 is CASSPTSFRVADTQYF. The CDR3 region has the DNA TGTGCCAGCTCACCCACTTCCTTCAGGGTTGCAGATACGCAGTATTTT.

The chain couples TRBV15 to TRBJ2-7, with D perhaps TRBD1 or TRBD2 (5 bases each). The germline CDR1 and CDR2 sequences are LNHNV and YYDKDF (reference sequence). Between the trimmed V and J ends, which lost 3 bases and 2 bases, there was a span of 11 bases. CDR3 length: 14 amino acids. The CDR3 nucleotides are TGTGCCACCAGCAGGGCAGGGAGCGCCTACGAGCAGTACTTC. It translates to CATSRAGSAYEQYF.

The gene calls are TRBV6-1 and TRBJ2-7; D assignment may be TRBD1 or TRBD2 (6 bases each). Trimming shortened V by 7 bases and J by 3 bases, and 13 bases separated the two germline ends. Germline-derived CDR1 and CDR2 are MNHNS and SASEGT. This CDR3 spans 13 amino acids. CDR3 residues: CASNTGGGYEQYF. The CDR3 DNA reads TGTGCCAGCAATACCGGAGGGGGCTACGAGCAGTACTTC.

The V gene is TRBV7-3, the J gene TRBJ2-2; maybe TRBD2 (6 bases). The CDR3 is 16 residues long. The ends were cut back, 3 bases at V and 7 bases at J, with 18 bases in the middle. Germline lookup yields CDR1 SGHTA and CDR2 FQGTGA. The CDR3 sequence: CASSFSGLAVGGELFF. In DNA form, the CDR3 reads TGTGCCAGCAGCTTTTCGGGACTCGCTGTGGGCGGGGAGCTGTTTTTT.

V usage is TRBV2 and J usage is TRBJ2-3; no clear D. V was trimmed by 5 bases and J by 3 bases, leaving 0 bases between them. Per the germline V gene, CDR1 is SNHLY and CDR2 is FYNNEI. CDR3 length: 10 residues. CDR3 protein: CASSTDTQYF. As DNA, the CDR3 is TGTGCCAGCAGTACAGATACGCAGTATTTT.

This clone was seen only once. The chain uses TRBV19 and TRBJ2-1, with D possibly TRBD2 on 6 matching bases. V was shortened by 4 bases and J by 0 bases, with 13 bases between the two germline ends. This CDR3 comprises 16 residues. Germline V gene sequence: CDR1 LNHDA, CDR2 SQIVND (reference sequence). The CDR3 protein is CASSTPGVSSYNEQFF. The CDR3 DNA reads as TGTGCCAGTAGTACGCCGGGGGTTAGCTCCTACAATGAGCAGTTCTTC.

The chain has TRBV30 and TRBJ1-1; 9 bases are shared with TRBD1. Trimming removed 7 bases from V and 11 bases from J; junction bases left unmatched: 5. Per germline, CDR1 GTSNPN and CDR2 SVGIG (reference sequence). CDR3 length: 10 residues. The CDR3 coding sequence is TGTGCCTTGGAACAGGGGGCGGCTTTCTTT. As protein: CALEQGAAFF.